These 14 T cell receptor beta chains were all obtained from the same sample, sequenced in a study of shared clonotypes between healthy human individuals. Clones were sequenced by immunoSEQ multiplex PCR, and TCRdb holds only the in-frame ones, with some missing. This sample has about 2.4 million clones, with 93% found just once. Input material: naive CD4+ T cells from PBMCs. The sample's subset: CD45RA+ positively selected. Receptors were obtained from a man in his late teens or twenties in good health. Some clones in this sample may be carry-over from other donors' samples.

This clone was counted between two and nine times. Compared with germline, one end of the junction differs, possibly owing to a read error. The chain has TRBV2 and TRBJ1-4; the D is unclear. The CDR3 sequence is 12 residues long. The V gene's germline CDR1 is SNHLY and CDR2 FYNNEI. The CDR3 DNA reads TGTGCCAGCAGTGTAGCAGGCGGGGAATTTGATTTT. Amino acid sequence: CASSVAGGEFDF.

V usage is TRBV6-1 and J usage is TRBJ2-1; 9 bases align to TRBD2. The CDR3 loop spans 15 amino acids. After removal of 2 bases from V and 4 bases from J, the junction contained 3 bases not matched to a gene. CDR1 and CDR2 from the germline V gene are MNHNS and SASEGT. CDR3 protein: CASSEWTSAYNEQFF. Here the CDR3 DNA reads TGTGCCAGCAGTGAATGGACTAGCGCGTACAATGAGCAGTTCTTC.

J is TRBJ2-5 and V is TRBV2; 7 positions match TRBD1. The V and J ends lost 4 bases and 7 bases, in that order; junction bases with no gene match: 12. The CDR3 extends over 15 amino acids. The germline CDR1 and CDR2 sequences are SNHLY and FYNNEI. The CDR3 DNA follows: TGTGCCAGCAGTGGCCCCCGACAGGGTTCCGGGACCCAGTACTTC. Protein product: CASSGPRQGSGTQYF.

The CDR3 sequence is CASSTGQGDEQYF. The CDR3 coding sequence is TGTGCCAGCTCAACGGGACAGGGAGACGAGCAGTACTTC. This rearrangement joins TRBV18 to TRBJ2-7; 9 nucleotides match TRBD1. The CDR3 consists of 13 residues. CDR1 KGHSH and CDR2 LQKENI come from the germline V gene. V trimming: 5 bases; J trimming: 5 bases; junction bases outside the gene matches: 4.

The sample holds one count of this clone. The sample carries other DNA sequences with the same CDR3. The chain carries TRBV6-5 and TRBJ1-1, with D unclear. CDR3 size: 13 residues. From germline, CDR1 is MNHEY and CDR2 SVGAGI. Between the trimmed V and J ends, which lost 2 bases and 1 base, there was a span of 5 bases. Here the CDR3 DNA reads TGTGCCAGCAGTTACGATCAGAACACTGAAGCTTTCTTT. Translation: CASSYDQNTEAFF.

Regarding this clone: Other nucleotide sequences from this sample produce the same CDR3. This sequence joins TRBV5-1 and TRBJ2-3, with D possibly called TRBD1 or TRBD2 (5 bases each). V was trimmed by 3 bases and J by 6 bases, leaving 11 bases between them. CDR3 length: 13 amino acids. Germline-derived CDR1 and CDR2 are SGHRS and YFSETQ. CDR3 sequence: CASSSGPGDTQYF. CDR3 sequence (DNA): TGCGCCAGCAGCTCGGGACCGGGGGATACGCAGTATTTT.

The chain has TRBV11-2 and TRBJ2-4, with D tentatively TRBD1 or TRBD2 (5 bases each). CDR1 is SGHAT, CDR2 FQNNGV, per germline. Trimming removed 5 bases from V and 0 bases from J, with 20 bases in between. This CDR3 comprises 18 residues. CDR3 loop: CASSRLSIGTIAKNIQYF. The CDR3 DNA reads as TGTGCCAGCAGCCGCCTTTCCATAGGGACCATAGCCAAAAACATTCAGTACTTC.

This chain uses TRBV4-3 with TRBJ2-7; 7 bases fit TRBD1. Germline values: CDR1 LGHNA, CDR2 YSLEER. V lost 3 bases, J lost 3 bases, and 5 bases stayed unmatched. This CDR3 spans 14 amino acids. This CDR3 reads CASSQTGQLYEQYF. In DNA, the CDR3 is TGCGCCAGCAGCCAGACGGGACAGCTCTACGAGCAGTACTTC.

The chain employs TRBV2 and TRBJ2-1; 7 nucleotides line up with TRBD2. This CDR3 comprises 15 residues. Trimming removed 7 bases from V and 6 bases from J; junction bases left unmatched: 12. CDR1 SNHLY and CDR2 FYNNEI come from the germline V gene. The CDR3 nucleotides read TGTGCCAGCACCAGGGAGGGCGGGAGCCCCAATGAGCAGTTCTTC. Translation gives CASTREGGSPNEQFF.

This clone appeared a few times. DNA for the CDR3: TGTGCCAGCAGTTCGGACCCACAGGCGTCCAACTACGAGCAGTACTTC. Its protein is CASSSDPQASNYEQYF. This chain uses TRBV28 with TRBJ2-7, with TRBD1 as a possible D gene (5 bases). V was trimmed by 4 bases and J by 3 bases, leaving 19 bases between them. The CDR3 runs to 16 residues. CDR1 and CDR2 (germline): MDHEN, SYDVKM.

V usage is TRBV7-2 and J usage is TRBJ1-2, with 12 bases that match TRBD1. The germline CDR1 and CDR2 sequences are SGHTA and FQGNSA. V was clipped by 5 bases and J by 4 bases; unmatched bases: 2. The CDR3 loop spans 14 amino acids. CDR3 DNA: TGTGCCAGCAGCGGGACAGGGGGCCCCTATGGCTACACCTTC. It is translated as CASSGTGGPYGYTF.

The CDR3 coding sequence is TGTGCCAGCAGTTACACGCGGGAGGCCTACGAGCAGTACTTC. The encoded protein is CASSYTREAYEQYF. The rearrangement uses TRBV6-5 and TRBJ2-7; 8 nucleotides line up with TRBD2. The germline V gene encodes CDR1 MNHEY and CDR2 SVGAGI. The ends lost 2 bases at V and 2 bases at J; junction bases unmatched: 2. The CDR3 has 14 residues.

This chain uses TRBV6-1 with TRBJ2-2, with D hard to call. Germline V gives CDR1 MNHNS, CDR2 SASEGT. The V and J ends lost 7 bases and 4 bases respectively, with 13 bases between them. The CDR3 has 14 amino acids. In DNA form, the CDR3 reads TGTGCCAGCAATGTCCAGGACGCCACCGGGGAGCTGTTTTTT. This sequence encodes CASNVQDATGELFF.

In DNA, the CDR3 is TGTGCCAGCAGCTTGAGCATGGACAGTGGCTACGAGCAGTACTTC. Protein: CASSLSMDSGYEQYF. This chain joins TRBV11-2 and TRBJ2-5; possibly TRBD1 for D (6 bases). The J call is uncertain, as TRBJ2-7 better fits the DNA end. CDR1 is SGHAT and CDR2 is FQNNGV in the germline V gene. This CDR3 is 15 amino acids long.